This entry lists 3 T cell receptor beta chains sequenced from one sample in a study of T cell responses to AZD1222 COVID-19 vaccine. The table came from immunoSEQ multiplex PCR; TCRdb's copy has only in-frame clones and leaves some out. The sample contains about 120,000 clones, approximately 92% of which appear only once. The source was peripheral blood, collected 28 days after the second dose of the MenACWY control vaccine. The receptors originated from an adult who received the MenACWY meningococcal vaccine as a control.

This chain connects TRBV7-8 to TRBJ2-5; TRBD2 matches at 9 bases. Germline trimming cut 7 bases from V and 3 bases from J; bases unmatched to any gene: 9. This CDR3 contains 15 residues. The germline CDR1 and CDR2 sequences are SGHVS and FQNEAQ. CDR3 amino acids: CASTLGGGREETQYF. CDR3 sequence (DNA): TGTGCCAGCACCCTAGGGGGCGGGAGGGAAGAGACCCAGTACTTC.

The chain carries TRBV10-3 and TRBJ2-1; 7 bases align to TRBD2. Germline values: CDR1 ENHRY, CDR2 SYGVKD. There are 12 residues in the CDR3. The V gene end was trimmed by 11 bases and the J gene end by 8 bases; junction bases not matched to a gene: 9. The CDR3 loop reads CALGLGRDEQFF. DNA of the CDR3: TGTGCCTTGGGCTTAGGGAGGGATGAGCAGTTCTTC.

This chain links TRBV21-1 with TRBJ2-4; TRBD2, the D gene given by the table, was not confirmed from the DNA. TRBV21-1 constitutes a pseudogene. The CDR3 loop spans 14 amino acids. CDR3 sequence (DNA): TGTGCCAGCAGCTCCCGGGTATGCTCAAACATTCAGTACTTC. This encodes CASSSRVCSNIQYF.